One sample yielded the 10 T cell receptor beta chains listed below, sequenced in a study of shared clonotypes between healthy human individuals. Some clones are missing from TCRdb's copy, which holds only in-frame ones; the method was immunoSEQ multiplex PCR. The repertoire holds 150,000 to 200,000 clones, with 90% to 95% as singletons. Sequencing used naive CD4+ T cells sorted from blood. The subset is: CD45RA+ positively selected. Every receptor here comes from a woman aged 25-40 years in good health.

The genes are TRBV27 and TRBJ2-7, with TRBD2 matching 8 bases. CDR1 and CDR2 (germline): MNHEY, SMNVEV (reference sequence). The CDR3 length is 16 residues. Trimming cost V 5 bases and J 2 bases; bases outside gene matches: 11. CDR3 amino acids: CASSQSGLAVTYEQYF. The CDR3 DNA follows: TGTGCCAGCAGTCAAAGCGGACTAGCTGTGACCTACGAGCAGTACTTC.

This clone was detected only once. The V and J genes are TRBV28 and TRBJ2-5, with 8 bases aligning to TRBD1. With the DNA end fitting TRBJ2-7 better, the J assignment may be wrong. The CDR3 extends over 14 amino acids. Germline V gene lookup returns CDR1 MDHEN and CDR2 SYDVKM. The CDR3: CASSKGQVVYEQYF. CDR3 nucleotides: TGTGCCAGCAGTAAGGGACAGGTCGTCTACGAGCAGTACTTC.

The chain joins TRBV2 to TRBJ1-2, with D unclear. The CDR3 spans 14 residues. With 0 bases removed from V and 8 bases from J, the gap between germline ends came to 13 bases. The germline V gene encodes CDR1 SNHLY and CDR2 FYNNEI. CDR3 region: CASSEAGRVGGYTF. The CDR3 nucleotides are TGTGCCAGCAGTGAAGCGGGGAGAGTCGGCGGCTACACCTTC.

This chain links TRBV9 with TRBJ2-7, with D perhaps matching TRBD1 or TRBD2 (5 bases each). Germline V gene lookup returns CDR1 SGDLS and CDR2 YYNGEE. The CDR3 runs 15 residues. The V end lost 0 bases, the J end lost 2 bases, and 12 bases lay between the germline ends. CDR3 sequence (DNA): TGTGCCAGCAGCGTAGACGGGACGGCTACCTACGAGCAGTACTTC. Amino acid sequence: CASSVDGTATYEQYF.

The rearrangement joins TRBV6-5 to TRBJ2-7; 13 nucleotides agree with TRBD2. CDR3 length equals 15 residues. V lost 4 bases and J lost 6; bases outside the gene matches: 6. Germline CDR1 and CDR2: MNHEY and SVGAGI. CDR3 protein: CASSSGLAGAREQYF. The CDR3 bases are TGTGCCAGCAGTTCCGGACTAGCGGGAGCCCGCGAGCAGTACTTC.

This chain joins TRBV28 and TRBJ2-2, with D uncertain. This CDR3 contains 11 residues. V was shortened by 9 bases and J by 6 bases, with 8 bases between the two germline ends. Germline values: CDR1 MDHEN, CDR2 SYDVKM. CDR3 residues: CASRVSGELFF. The CDR3 bases are TGTGCCAGTCGCGTATCCGGGGAGCTGTTTTTT.

CDR3 in amino acids: CSVTPRGRETSGELFF. The CDR3 region has the DNA TGCAGCGTTACCCCTCGGGGGAGGGAAACCTCCGGGGAGCTGTTTTTT. V gene TRBV29-1 combines with J gene TRBJ2-2; 7 nucleotides match TRBD2. V lost 5 bases, J lost 6 bases, and 15 bases stayed unmatched. This CDR3 comprises 16 residues. The germline V gene encodes CDR1 SQVTM and CDR2 ANQGSEA.

This chain connects TRBV5-1 to TRBJ2-1, with 10 bases aligning to TRBD1. The junction had 8 bases not matched to a gene; V was cut back by 4 bases and J by 4 bases. The CDR3 is 16 amino acids. Germline V gene lookup returns CDR1 SGHRS and CDR2 YFSETQ. The CDR3 DNA sequence: TGCGCCAGCAGCCGGGTCGCGGGACAGGGGTACAATGAGCAGTTCTTC. Its protein product is CASSRVAGQGYNEQFF.

The V call is TRBV9, the J call TRBJ1-3; TRBD1 matches at 10 bases. CDR3 length: 18 residues. Germline V gives CDR1 SGDLS, CDR2 YYNGEE. V lost 4 bases and J lost 0; bases outside the gene matches: 10. The CDR3 sequence: CASSHRDRGVSSGNTIYF. The CDR3 nucleotides are TGTGCCAGCAGCCACCGGGACAGGGGCGTCAGCTCTGGAAACACCATATATTTT.

Notes on this clone: Other nucleotide sequences in the sample specify the same CDR3. This chain connects TRBV28 to TRBJ2-7, with D perhaps given as TRBD1 or TRBD2 (5 bases each). V was trimmed by 4 bases and J by 2 bases, leaving 12 bases between them. CDR1 is MDHEN, CDR2 SYDVKM, per germline. This CDR3 has 14 amino acids. The CDR3 DNA is TGTGCCAGCAGTTCTGGGACGCCTACCTACGAGCAGTACTTC. Its protein product is CASSSGTPTYEQYF. Using reference TRBV28 and TRBJ2-7 for the parts outside the CDR3, the full variable domain is DVKVTQSSRYLVKRTGEKVFLECVQDMDHENMFWYRQDPGLGLRLIYFSYDVKMKEKGDIPEGYSVSREKKERFSLILESASTNQTSMYLCASSSGTPTYEQYFGPGTRLTVT.